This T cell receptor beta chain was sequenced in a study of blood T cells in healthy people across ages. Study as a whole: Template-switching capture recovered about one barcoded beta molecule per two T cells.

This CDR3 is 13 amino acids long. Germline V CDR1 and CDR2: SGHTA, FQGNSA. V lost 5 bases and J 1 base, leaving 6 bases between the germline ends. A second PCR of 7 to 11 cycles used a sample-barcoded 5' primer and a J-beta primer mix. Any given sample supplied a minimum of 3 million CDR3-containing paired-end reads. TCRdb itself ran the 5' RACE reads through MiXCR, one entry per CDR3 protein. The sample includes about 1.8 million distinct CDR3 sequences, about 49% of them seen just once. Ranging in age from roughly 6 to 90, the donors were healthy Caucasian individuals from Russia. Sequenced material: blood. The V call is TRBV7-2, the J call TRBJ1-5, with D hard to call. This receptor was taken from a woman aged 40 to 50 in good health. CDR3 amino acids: CASSQQSNQPQHF. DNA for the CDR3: TGTGCCAGCAGCCAACAGAGCAATCAGCCCCAGCATTTT.